The present entry profiles one T cell receptor (beta chain) with its context. There is no known antigen for this receptor. No base-level quality is on record; no much larger clone is a single base apart. The meaning of the sample's time point label: about 28 days (+/-7) after the second vaccine dose. Because spike-specific TCR depth and breadth did not differ between the two schedules, AZD1222 recipients who got a second dose at roughly 4 weeks were pooled with those who got a second dose at roughly 12 weeks. Vaccinee samples came from UK trials COV001 and COV002, including a single-blind randomized controlled phase 2/3 trial of AZD1222 (ChAdOx1 nCoV-19) in healthy adults. For TCRbeta chain sequencing, PBMC samples were collected from trial participants at day 0 and at day 28 after the second dose. V and J are truncated by 3 bases and 0 bases respectively, leaving an intervening sequence of 5 bases. The germline V gene (reference sequence) yields GTSNPN for CDR1 and SVGIG for CDR2. From cysteine to phenylalanine, the CDR3 is 12 amino acids long. The read is trimmed to its CDR3 DNA, 36 bases read in frame from base 1.

The CDR3 regions of human TCRbeta chains were subjected to immunosequencing. Under the source paper's analysis protocol: TCRs in the repertoires were compared against a reference library of SARS-CoV-2-specific TCRs that had been generated with the MIRA antigen-specificity platform. Breadth was defined as the fraction of unique TCRs that were SARS-CoV-2-associated. Depth was defined as the fraction of total T cells that were SARS-CoV-2-associated. Using the MIRA data, every spike-specific TCR was mapped to the spike region that the TCR reacted to and assigned to either a CD4 or a CD8 class. Log10-transformed breadth and depth values were compared by one-way ANOVA with Sidak's multiple comparisons tests. TCRdb provides this immuneACCESS table in a form limited to in-frame rearrangements. Some clones are lacking; in checked studies, under half of them reflect an unresolved V gene, and why the rest are absent is not known. V, J and clone size derive from that table, while D and trimming were established from the DNA sequence. Recorded for this sample are 100,000 to 140,000 clones; 70% to 90% of them occurred a single time. The ten largest clones represent 4.8% of the sample.

The data stem from a study of T cell responses to AZD1222 COVID-19 vaccine (dated by TCRdb to the early 2020s). Regarding the complete study: A total of over 230 trial participants underwent TCR sequencing, of whom approximately 210 received two doses of AZD1222 and some 25 received two doses of the MenACWY control vaccine. Trial participants were enrolled by age into subgroups of 18-55, 56-69 and 70-plus years, and 148, 28 and 57 TCR-sequenced participants, respectively, were included in these subgroups. The full study reports these points: After two AZD1222 doses, spike-specific TCR breadth and depth were significantly higher than at day 0 and than in MenACWY recipients. Because no samples from the day 14 peak response were available, repertoires could be characterized only after the peak T cell response. Conclusions about previously exposed vaccinees are limited because only a handful of AZD1222 recipients were SARS-CoV-2 seropositive at baseline. Nearly half of unique spike-specific TCRs reportedly recognized epitopes outside regions mutated in the B.1.351 and B.1.1.7 variants. Participants were mostly white British, with more females than males. The authors suggested clonal diversity may have been underestimated. In the small 56-69-year group, the increase in depth fell short of significance, most likely because of low power. The whole spike protein was spanned by vaccine-associated CD4 TCRs, and dominant responses were seen in regions 160-218 and 743-854.

This clonotype originated in an adult who received the AZD1222 COVID-19 vaccine. The chain is assembled from TRBV30 and TRBJ1-1, with an unclear D gene assignment. The sequences come from peripheral blood, collected 28 days after the second AZD1222 dose. The nucleotides are TGTGCCTGGAGAACGCTGAACACTGAAGCTTTCTTT. The translation is CAWRTLNTEAFF.